The present entry profiles one TCR beta chain with its context. As processed by the authors: Nucleated cell number was recorded as an estimate derived from reference gene primer amplification. Assay: immunoSEQ multiplex PCR; the TCRdb copy retains only in-frame clones and omits some. That table gives V, J and clone size, and the DNA gave D and trimming. The table has under 450,000 clones, roughly 87% seen once. The sample belongs to a study of blood T cell repertoires in COVID-19. Study-wide background: PBMCs, B-cell-depleted T cells, or T cells were the source of the cDNA or gDNA that made up the material.

The CDR3 spans 13 residues. Trimming took off 0 bases at V and 3 bases at J, with 5 bases between the two ends. Germline V gene sequence: CDR1 SGHNT, CDR2 YYREEE (reference sequence). Assignment of participants to cohorts was predicated upon participant-reported clinical history. The receptor comes from a woman in her fifties or sixties who had recovered from COVID-19. Sequenced sample: PBMCs or T cells enriched from blood (not recorded which). The chain links TRBV5-4 to TRBJ2-3; D gene unclear. Here the CDR3 DNA reads TGTGCCAGCAGCTTGGCCCCTACAGATACGCAGTATTTT. This encodes CASSLAPTDTQYF.